This T cell receptor (beta chain) was obtained from a study of T cell repertoires in cytomegalovirus infection. TCRdb re-called the reads with MiXCR, one entry per CDR3 protein. The sample yields approximately 700,000 distinct CDR3 sequences, roughly 36% seen once. The CDR3 is made up of 16 amino acids. The germline gives CDR1 SGHTA, CDR2 FQGNSA. Trimming removed 1 base from V and 7 bases from J; junction bases left unmatched: 6. This clonotype was picked up a small number of times. V and J are TRBV7-2 and TRBJ2-1; 11 bases match TRBD2. The receptor was derived from a human donor in good health (CMV status not recorded). Some clones in this sample may be carry-over from other donors' samples. Sequenced: PBMCs. Here the CDR3 reads CASSLVLLAGGNEQFF. CDR3 DNA sequence: TGTGCCAGCAGCTTAGTATTGCTAGCGGGAGGAAATGAGCAGTTCTTC.